The 11 T cell receptor beta chains below were found in one sample sequenced in a study of CD8 T cells in Susac syndrome. Random hexamers were used to reverse transcribe an amount of roughly 0.45 to 1 ug RNA. One entry per CDR3 protein results from TCRdb running MiXCR on the immunoSEQ multiplex PCR reads. Of 200,000 or so distinct CDR3 sequences in the sample, roughly 95% are singletons; the top ten hold 0.093%. The sequenced sample was CD4+ T cells from PBMCs. The receptors stem from a human donor with multiple sclerosis.

The CDR3 region is CASSLAGATFYGYTF. CDR3 coding DNA: TGTGCCAGCAGTTTAGCGGGGGCCACCTTCTATGGCTACACCTTC. This sequence joins TRBV12-3 or TRBV12-4 and TRBJ1-2; the D gene is possibly TRBD1 (6 bases). V gave up 0 bases and J gave up 4 bases, with 12 bases separating them. The CDR3 runs 15 residues.

The CDR3 spells CASSHRGPRTYEQYF. The CDR3 DNA sequence: TGTGCCAGCAGCCATAGGGGACCCCGGACGTACGAGCAGTACTTC. The rearrangement joins TRBV3-1 to TRBJ2-7; D may be TRBD1 or TRBD2 (5 bases each). Germline V CDR1 and CDR2: LGHDT, YNNKEL (reference sequence). The CDR3 runs to 15 residues. Trimming stripped 3 bases from V and 4 bases from J, with 16 bases between.

The chain joins TRBV29-1 to TRBJ2-5; TRBD2 aligns across 8 bases. The germline CDR1 and CDR2 sequences are SQVTM and ANQGSEA. V shed 6 bases and J 3 bases; nucleotides not matched to a gene: 3. This CDR3 has 12 residues. CDR3 protein: CSVSLAEETQYF. DNA for the CDR3: TGCAGCGTCTCACTAGCGGAAGAGACCCAGTACTTC.

This rearrangement joins TRBV29-1 to TRBJ2-7, with D possibly matching TRBD2 (6 bases). V gave up 3 bases and J gave up 0 bases, with 12 bases separating them. CDR3 length equals 14 residues. CDR1 and CDR2 from the germline V gene are SQVTM and ANQGSEA. The CDR3 sequence is CSVDIGSPSYEQYF. For the CDR3, the DNA is TGCAGCGTTGATATCGGGAGTCCCTCCTACGAGCAGTACTTC.

This sequence joins TRBV3-1 and TRBJ1-2; 8 bases fit TRBD1. Germline V gene sequence: CDR1 LGHDT, CDR2 YNNKEL (reference sequence). After removal of 6 bases from V and 8 bases from J, the junction contained 14 bases not matched to a gene. The CDR3 sequence is 15 residues long. CDR3 nucleotides: TGTGCCAGCAGTCTCAACTCCGGGACAGGAGAAGGCTACACCTTC. As protein: CASSLNSGTGEGYTF.

The chain is built from TRBV2 and TRBJ2-3; 10 nucleotides match TRBD2. The CDR3 extends over 14 amino acids. CDR1 is SNHLY, CDR2 FYNNEI, per germline. Germline trimming cut 6 bases from V and 5 bases from J; bases unmatched to any gene: 5. The CDR3 loop is CASRGGLAVDTQYF. CDR3 nucleotide sequence: TGTGCCAGCAGGGGCGGACTAGCGGTAGATACGCAGTATTTT.

The rearrangement links TRBV3-1 to TRBJ1-1; D is undetermined. The germline V and J ends were trimmed by 4 bases and 1 base, with 13 bases remaining between them. Germline CDR1 reads LGHDT; CDR2 reads YNNKEL (reference sequence). The CDR3 spans 15 residues. The CDR3 coding sequence is TGTGCCAGCAGCCCCAGACTGACTGAGAACACTGAAGCTTTCTTT. The encoded protein is CASSPRLTENTEAFF. The full variable domain, completed using reference TRBV3-1 and TRBJ1-1, is DTAVSQTPKYLVTQMGNDKSIKCEQNLGHDTMYWYKQDSKKFLKIMFSYNNKELIINETVPNRFSPKSPDKAHLNLHINSLELGDSAVYFCASSPRLTENTEAFFGQGTRLTVV.

The chain links TRBV5-4 to TRBJ2-7; 9 bases fit TRBD2. After removal of 0 bases from V and 6 bases from J, the junction contained 4 bases not matched to a gene. The germline V gene has CDR1 SGHNT and CDR2 YYREEE (reference sequence). This CDR3 spans 14 amino acids. Here the CDR3 reads CASSLEASGVEQYF. In DNA form, the CDR3 reads TGTGCCAGCAGCTTGGAGGCTAGCGGGGTCGAGCAGTACTTC.

The V call is TRBV24-1, the J call TRBJ2-5; D unclear. The germline V gene has CDR1 KGHDR and CDR2 SFDVKD. This CDR3 is built from 13 residues. V was clipped by 0 bases and J by 4 bases, with 5 bases between them. CDR3 sequence: CATSDLWLETQYF. The CDR3 DNA is TGTGCCACCAGTGATTTGTGGTTAGAGACCCAGTACTTC.

This clonotype was found once. The chain joins TRBV29-1 to TRBJ2-7; TRBD2 matches at 9 bases. CDR3 size: 13 residues. CDR1 and CDR2 from the germline V gene are SQVTM and ANQGSEA. V was clipped by 7 bases and J by 2 bases; unmatched bases: 6. This CDR3 is CSASTSGAYEQYF. In DNA form, the CDR3 reads TGCAGCGCATCGACTAGCGGCGCCTACGAGCAGTACTTC.

V is TRBV6-5 and J is TRBJ2-5, with D perhaps TRBD2 (5 bases). Germline V gene sequence: CDR1 MNHEY, CDR2 SVGAGI. The CDR3 sequence is 12 residues long. Trimming cost V 8 bases and J 5 bases, with 12 bases left between them. The chain's CDR3 is CASESRGETQYF. CDR3 nucleotide sequence: TGTGCCAGCGAGTCCCGAGGGGAGACCCAGTACTTC.